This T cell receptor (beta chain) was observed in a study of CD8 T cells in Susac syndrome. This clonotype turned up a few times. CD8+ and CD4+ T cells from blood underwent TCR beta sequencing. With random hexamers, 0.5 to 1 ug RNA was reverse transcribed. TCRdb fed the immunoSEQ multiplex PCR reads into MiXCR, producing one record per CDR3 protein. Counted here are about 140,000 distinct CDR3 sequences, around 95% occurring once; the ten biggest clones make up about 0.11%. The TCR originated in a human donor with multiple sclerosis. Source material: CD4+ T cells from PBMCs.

CDR3 loop: CASSWLKDTQYF. The DNA of the CDR3 is TGTGCCAGCAGTTGGCTTAAAGATACGCAGTATTTT. The chain employs TRBV28 and TRBJ2-3; D gene unclear. V was shortened by 4 bases and J by 5 bases, with 7 bases between the two germline ends. CDR1 is MDHEN, CDR2 SYDVKM, per germline. There are 12 residues in the CDR3.